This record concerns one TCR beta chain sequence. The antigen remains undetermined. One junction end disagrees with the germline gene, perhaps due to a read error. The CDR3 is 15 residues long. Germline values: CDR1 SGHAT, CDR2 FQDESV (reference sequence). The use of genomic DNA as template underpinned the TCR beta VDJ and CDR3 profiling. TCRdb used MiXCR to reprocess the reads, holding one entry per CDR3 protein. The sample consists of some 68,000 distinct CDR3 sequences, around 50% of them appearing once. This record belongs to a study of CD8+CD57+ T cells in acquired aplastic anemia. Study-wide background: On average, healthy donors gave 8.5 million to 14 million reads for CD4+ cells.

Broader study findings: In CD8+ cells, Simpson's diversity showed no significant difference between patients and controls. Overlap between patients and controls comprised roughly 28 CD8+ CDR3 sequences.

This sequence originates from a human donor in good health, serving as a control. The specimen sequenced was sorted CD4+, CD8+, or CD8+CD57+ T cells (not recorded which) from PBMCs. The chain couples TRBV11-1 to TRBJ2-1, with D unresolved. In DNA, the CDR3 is TGTGCCAGCAGCTTATATAGTCCTTCCTACAATGAGCAGTCCTTC. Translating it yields CASSLYSPSYNEQSF.